This TCR beta chain came from a study of shared clonotypes between healthy human individuals. The data were produced by immunoSEQ multiplex PCR, yet TCRdb's version contains in-frame clones alone and is incomplete. The sample carries under 600,000 clones, around 78% recorded once. The V gene lost 3 bases and the J gene lost 2 bases, with 15 bases spanning the gap. The CDR3 is 16 amino acids. CDR1 is MDHEN and CDR2 is SYDVKM in the germline V gene. Donors included only healthy HIV-negative adults lacking recent acute infections or vaccinations. The TCR originated in a woman in her thirties or forties in good health. Some clones in this sample may be carry-over from other donors' samples. Sequenced input: PBMCs. The chain recombines TRBV28 with TRBJ2-3; D possibly corresponds to TRBD1 (6 bases). CDR3 coding DNA: TGTGCCAGCAGTTTGGGGCCCGGACAGCCCACAGATACGCAGTATTTT. Residues: CASSLGPGQPTDTQYF.